These T cell receptor beta chains were read from a single sample in a study of blood T cells in healthy people across ages. From the 5' RACE reads, TCRdb called clonotypes with MiXCR, one entry per CDR3 protein. The table has around 870,000 distinct CDR3 sequences, under 30% seen once. The sequenced material came from blood. The origin of the receptors is a woman older than 75 in good health. Each CDR3 is given with its conserved first and last residue. D genes are given only for firm matches. Rows may omit the clone size; those that give it use once, few, many or a size class.

CDR3 protein: CSARDGASGVFYNEQFF
CDR3 DNA: TGCAGTGCTAGAGATGGAGCTAGCGGCGTGTTCTACAATGAGCAGTTCTTC
clone size: -
J gene: TRBJ2-1
V gene: TRBV20-1
D gene: TRBD2

CDR3 protein: CASSYADRAYGYTF
CDR3 DNA: TGTGCCAGCAGTTACGCGGACAGGGCCTATGGCTACACCTTC
clone size: many
J gene: TRBJ1-2
V gene: TRBV6-2/TRBV6-3
D gene: TRBD1

CDR3 protein: CASTKKDGSYEQYF
CDR3 DNA: TGTGCCAGCACCAAGAAGGACGGCTCCTACGAGCAGTACTTC
clone size: many
J gene: TRBJ2-7
V gene: TRBV7-9
D gene: -

CDR3 protein: CASSLSSGGAYNEQFF
CDR3 DNA: TGTGCCAGCAGCCTCTCAAGCGGGGGGGCCTACAATGAGCAGTTCTTC
clone size: many
J gene: TRBJ2-1
V gene: TRBV7-2
D gene: TRBD2

CDR3 protein: CASSQVGLAGVSYNEQFF
CDR3 DNA: TGTGCCAGCAGCCAAGTAGGGCTAGCGGGCGTCTCCTACAATGAGCAGTTCTTC
clone size: -
J gene: TRBJ2-1
V gene: TRBV7-9
D gene: TRBD2

CDR3 protein: CASSQGFSSGGVYNEQYF
CDR3 DNA: TGTGCCAGCAGCCAAGGGTTTTCTAGCGGGGGAGTGTACAATGAGCAGTACTTC
clone size: -
J gene: TRBJ2-5
V gene: TRBV3-1
D gene: TRBD2

CDR3 protein: CASSVRILAGPIQQFF
CDR3 DNA: TGTGCCAGCAGCGTCCGGATATTAGCGGGGCCCATCCAGCAGTTCTTC
clone size: many
J gene: TRBJ2-1
V gene: TRBV9
D gene: TRBD2

CDR3 protein: CASSRGRADTDTQYF
CDR3 DNA: TGTGCCAGCAGCCGGGGGCGAGCCGACACAGATACGCAGTATTTT
clone size: many
J gene: TRBJ2-3
V gene: TRBV3-1
D gene: -

CDR3 protein: CANSQEGQGGYTEAFF
CDR3 DNA: TGTGCCAACAGCCAAGAGGGACAGGGGGGATACACTGAAGCTTTCTTT
clone size: -
J gene: TRBJ1-1
V gene: TRBV4-2
D gene: TRBD1

CDR3 protein: CASSSQSDTDTQYF
CDR3 DNA: TGCGCCAGCAGCTCCCAGTCCGACACAGATACGCAGTATTTT
clone size: many
J gene: TRBJ2-3
V gene: TRBV5-1
D gene: -

CDR3 protein: CASSLYLNEKLFF
CDR3 DNA: TGCGCCAGCAGCTTGTACCTGAATGAAAAACTGTTTTTT
clone size: few
J gene: TRBJ1-4
V gene: TRBV5-1
D gene: -

CDR3 protein: CASSSLGLAGTSGGPDGQFF
CDR3 DNA: TGTGCCAGCAGCTCCCTTGGGTTGGCGGGGACTAGCGGGGGGCCCGATGGGCAGTTCTTC
clone size: -
J gene: TRBJ2-1
V gene: TRBV11-3
D gene: TRBD2

CDR3 protein: CSAIVVGSNQPQHF
CDR3 DNA: TGCAGTGCTATAGTAGTCGGGAGCAATCAGCCCCAGCATTTT
clone size: -
J gene: TRBJ1-5
V gene: TRBV20-1
D gene: -

CDR3 protein: CAISKMDRGAEAFF
CDR3 DNA: TGTGCCATCAGTAAAATGGACAGGGGCGCTGAAGCTTTCTTT
clone size: -
J gene: TRBJ1-1
V gene: TRBV10-3
D gene: TRBD1

CDR3 protein: CASSFGQVQSQLNTEAFF
CDR3 DNA: TGTGCCAGCAGTTTCGGACAGGTCCAGTCCCAATTGAACACTGAAGCTTTCTTT
clone size: -
J gene: TRBJ1-1
V gene: TRBV28
D gene: TRBD1

CDR3 protein: CASSPRYQGPEAFF
CDR3 DNA: TGTGCCAGCTCACCACGGTACCAGGGGCCCGAAGCTTTCTTT
clone size: -
J gene: TRBJ1-1
V gene: TRBV18
D gene: -

CDR3 protein: CASSSGGANDEQFF
CDR3 DNA: TGTGCCAGCTCAAGCGGGGGGGCCAACGATGAGCAGTTCTTC
clone size: many
J gene: TRBJ2-1
V gene: TRBV6-1
D gene: TRBD2

CDR3 protein: CASSRTGTTEEQFF
CDR3 DNA: TGTGCCAGCAGCCGGACCGGGACAACCGAGGAGCAGTTCTTC
clone size: -
J gene: TRBJ2-1
V gene: TRBV5-5
D gene: -

CDR3 protein: CASSPPAQSSYNEQFF
CDR3 DNA: TGTGCCAGCAGCCCTCCAGCACAGAGCTCCTACAATGAGCAGTTCTTC
clone size: many
J gene: TRBJ2-1
V gene: TRBV7-9
D gene: -

CDR3 protein: CAWSRGGSYEQYF
CDR3 DNA: TGTGCCTGGAGTCGAGGGGGCTCCTACGAGCAGTACTTC
clone size: many
J gene: TRBJ2-7
V gene: TRBV30
D gene: -

CDR3 protein: CASKQGPPGNTIYF
CDR3 DNA: TGTGCCAGCAAGCAGGGGCCCCCTGGAAACACCATATATTTT
clone size: -
J gene: TRBJ1-3
V gene: TRBV7-2
D gene: -

CDR3 protein: CSASRGANEKLFF
CDR3 DNA: TGCAGTGCTAGTAGGGGAGCTAATGAAAAACTGTTTTTT
clone size: few
J gene: TRBJ1-4
V gene: TRBV20-1
D gene: -

CDR3 protein: CASSEDRALVEQYF
CDR3 DNA: TGCGCCAGCAGTGAGGACAGGGCCCTCGTCGAGCAGTACTTC
clone size: many
J gene: TRBJ2-7
V gene: TRBV10-2
D gene: TRBD1

CDR3 protein: CASSDDRVYEQYF
CDR3 DNA: TGCGCCAGCAGTGACGACAGGGTTTACGAGCAGTACTTC
clone size: many
J gene: TRBJ2-7
V gene: TRBV10-2
D gene: TRBD1

CDR3 protein: CASSPDNNEQFF
CDR3 DNA: TGTGCCAGCAGCCCCGACAACAATGAGCAGTTCTTC
clone size: -
J gene: TRBJ2-1
V gene: TRBV7-3
D gene: -

CDR3 protein: CSARDGSQRYEQYF
CDR3 DNA: TGCAGTGCCAGGGACGGCAGCCAACGCTACGAGCAGTACTTC
clone size: -
J gene: TRBJ2-7
V gene: TRBV20-1
D gene: -

CDR3 protein: CAWSNLRTSGPSGANVLTF
CDR3 DNA: TGTGCCTGGAGTAACCTCCGGACTAGCGGGCCCTCTGGGGCCAACGTCCTGACTTTC
clone size: -
J gene: TRBJ2-6
V gene: TRBV30
D gene: TRBD2

CDR3 protein: CASSPQGFYNEQYF
CDR3 DNA: TGTGCCAGCAGCCCCCAGGGGTTCTACAATGAGCAGTACTTC
clone size: -
J gene: TRBJ2-5
V gene: TRBV7-2
D gene: -

CDR3 protein: CASSLAIGVGTDTQYF
CDR3 DNA: TGTGCCAGCAGCTTAGCGATCGGGGTGGGCACAGATACGCAGTATTTT
clone size: many
J gene: TRBJ2-3
V gene: TRBV7-2
D gene: -

CDR3 protein: CASRLEQTGDTEAFF
CDR3 DNA: TGTGCCAGCAGGCTAGAGCAAACAGGGGACACTGAAGCTTTCTTT
clone size: -
J gene: TRBJ1-1
V gene: TRBV12-3/TRBV12-4
D gene: TRBD1

CDR3 protein: CSVLASAYEQYF
CDR3 DNA: TGCAGCGTTTTGGCCAGTGCCTACGAGCAGTACTTC
clone size: -
J gene: TRBJ2-7
V gene: TRBV29-1
D gene: -

CDR3 protein: CASSIEGNQPQHF
CDR3 DNA: TGTGCCAGTAGTATCGAGGGGAATCAGCCCCAGCATTTT
clone size: -
J gene: TRBJ1-5
V gene: TRBV19
D gene: -

CDR3 protein: CSARSPNSYEQYF
CDR3 DNA: TGCAGTGCTAGAAGCCCCAACTCCTACGAGCAGTACTTC
clone size: many
J gene: TRBJ2-7
V gene: TRBV20-1
D gene: -

CDR3 protein: CASSLARGWETQYF
CDR3 DNA: TGTGCCAGCAGCTTAGCGCGAGGTTGGGAGACCCAGTACTTC
clone size: many
J gene: TRBJ2-5
V gene: TRBV7-9
D gene: -

CDR3 protein: CASSLRGTDSYNEQFF
CDR3 DNA: TGTGCCAGCAGCTTACGGGGCACAGACTCCTACAATGAGCAGTTCTTC
clone size: many
J gene: TRBJ2-1
V gene: TRBV7-2
D gene: -

CDR3 protein: CASRGTGNEQFF
CDR3 DNA: TGTGCCAGCAGGGGGACTGGTAATGAGCAGTTCTTC
clone size: few
J gene: TRBJ2-1
V gene: TRBV2
D gene: -

CDR3 protein: CSARALAGAPTYEQYF
CDR3 DNA: TGCAGTGCTAGAGCTCTAGCGGGGGCTCCAACCTACGAGCAGTACTTC
clone size: many
J gene: TRBJ2-7
V gene: TRBV20-1
D gene: TRBD2

CDR3 protein: CSPGQRGVSYNEQYF
CDR3 DNA: TGCAGTCCGGGTCAGCGGGGGGTTTCCTACAATGAGCAGTACTTC
clone size: -
J gene: TRBJ2-7
V gene: TRBV20-1
D gene: TRBD2

CDR3 protein: CSARLGDTIYF
CDR3 DNA: TGCAGTGCTAGATTGGGGGACACCATATATTTT
clone size: -
J gene: TRBJ1-3
V gene: TRBV20-1
D gene: -

CDR3 protein: CASSQEGGVVYF
CDR3 DNA: TGTGCCAGCAGCCAAGAGGGGGGCGTAGTGTACTTC
clone size: few
J gene: TRBJ2-5
V gene: TRBV3-1
D gene: -

CDR3 protein: CASSQLTASYEQYF
CDR3 DNA: TGTGCCAGCAGCCAATTGACAGCTTCCTACGAGCAGTACTTC
clone size: -
J gene: TRBJ2-7
V gene: TRBV3-1
D gene: -

CDR3 protein: CASSQDWGRSEQFF
CDR3 DNA: TGTGCCAGCAGCCAAGACTGGGGTCGGAGTGAGCAGTTCTTC
clone size: many
J gene: TRBJ2-1
V gene: TRBV7-8
D gene: -

CDR3 protein: CSASAAGGMGNEQFF
CDR3 DNA: TGCAGTGCTAGTGCAGCGGGGGGTATGGGGAATGAGCAGTTCTTC
clone size: few
J gene: TRBJ2-1
V gene: TRBV20-1
D gene: TRBD2

CDR3 protein: CASSLEQGFTDTQYF
CDR3 DNA: TGTGCCAGCAGCCTTGAACAGGGATTCACAGATACGCAGTATTTT
clone size: many
J gene: TRBJ2-3
V gene: TRBV3-1
D gene: -

CDR3 protein: CASSHNRNTEAFF
CDR3 DNA: TGCGCCAGCAGCCACAACAGGAACACTGAAGCTTTCTTT
clone size: few
J gene: TRBJ1-1
V gene: TRBV4-3
D gene: -

CDR3 protein: CAISESDSNQPQHF
CDR3 DNA: TGTGCCATCAGTGAGTCAGATAGCAATCAGCCCCAGCATTTT
clone size: -
J gene: TRBJ1-5
V gene: TRBV10-3
D gene: -

CDR3 protein: CSVGVDRGGKTQYF
CDR3 DNA: TGCAGCGTTGGGGTAGACAGGGGTGGAAAGACCCAGTACTTC
clone size: few
J gene: TRBJ2-5
V gene: TRBV29-1
D gene: TRBD1

CDR3 protein: CASSQSPGSQPQHF
CDR3 DNA: TGTGCCAGCAGCCAATCGCCAGGGAGCCAGCCCCAGCATTTT
clone size: -
J gene: TRBJ1-5
V gene: TRBV3-1
D gene: -